Below, one T cell receptor beta chain is given with its context. What it recognizes is unknown. The data were taken from a study of T cell responses to AZD1222 COVID-19 vaccine. Study outcomes and limitations: The study found vaccine-associated CD4 TCRs spanning spike, dominant at 160-218 and 743-854. Clonal diversity was possibly underestimated, and the donors were mostly white British, with more females.

Measured with immunoSEQ multiplex PCR; TCRdb has only the in-frame clones, and not every one. The profile covers 82,000 or so clones, with roughly 90% appearing a single time and about 5.2% taken by the ten largest. The length of the CDR3 is 15 residues. Germline CDR1 SGHVS, CDR2 FQNEAQ. The V and J ends lost 6 bases and 5 bases, in that order; junction bases with no gene match: 9. Source: peripheral blood, taken on day 0 of AZD1222 vaccination. The sequence derives from an adult in good health. The V gene is TRBV7-8, the J gene TRBJ2-5; 10 bases fit TRBD1. In DNA, the CDR3 is TGTGCCAGCAGGCCAACCGGGACAGGGGTGGAGACCCAGTACTTC. Protein: CASRPTGTGVETQYF.